This entry lists 5 T cell receptor beta chains sequenced from one sample in a study of blood T cells in healthy people across ages. The use of a sample-barcoded 5' primer and a J-beta primer mix characterized a second PCR of 7 to 11 cycles. TCRdb processed the 5' RACE reads anew with MiXCR; each CDR3 protein has one entry. The sample carries 1.5 million to 2 million distinct CDR3 sequences, over 25% recorded once. Sequenced: blood. These receptors were taken from a woman between 25 and 40 years old in good health.

The rearrangement links TRBV30 to TRBJ2-7; D possibly corresponds to TRBD2 (5 bases). The V end was cut by 1 base, the J end by 7 bases, with 17 bases between. Germline V gives CDR1 GTSNPN, CDR2 SVGIG (reference sequence). The CDR3 runs to 14 residues. The CDR3 protein is CAWSEDSGVNEQYF. The CDR3 DNA is TGTGCCTGGAGTGAGGACTCCGGGGTGAATGAGCAGTACTTC.

This clonotype was detected only a few times. The J gene is TRBJ2-5, the V gene TRBV20-1, with 9 bases aligning to TRBD1. CDR3 length: 15 residues. The J segment lost 2 bases and the V segment lost 6 bases, leaving 10 bases of the junction unmatched. Germline V gene data show CDR1 as DFQATT and CDR2 as SNEGSKA (reference sequence). In nucleotides, the CDR3 is TGCAGTGCGCAAACAGGGGGCGCGAATCAAGAGACCCAGTACTTC. Protein sequence: CSAQTGGANQETQYF.

The chain carries TRBV27 and TRBJ2-1; possible D gene TRBD2, 5 bases. V was trimmed by 8 bases and J by 2 bases, leaving 16 bases between them. The CDR3 sequence is 15 residues long. CDR1 and CDR2 (germline): MNHEY, SMNVEV (reference sequence). The CDR3 loop reads CASRGAAHTYNEQFF. Here the CDR3 DNA reads TGTGCCAGCCGGGGAGCGGCTCATACCTACAATGAGCAGTTCTTC.

The V gene is TRBV12-3 or TRBV12-4, the J gene TRBJ2-3, with D uncertain. The CDR3 length is 12 residues. Trimming stripped 8 bases from V and 4 bases from J, with 10 bases between. In DNA, the CDR3 is TGTGCCAGCGACCCGTTACCAGATACGCAGTATTTT. Encoded protein: CASDPLPDTQYF.

This clonotype appeared once. The junction and the germline gene differ at one end; a read error may be behind it. The chain is built from TRBV5-1 and TRBJ1-2; unclear D gene. The CDR3 loop spans 15 amino acids. Germline CDR1 is SGHRS and CDR2 is YFSETQ. In DNA form, the CDR3 reads TGCGCCAGCAGCACCGACGGGGTTGGGGTAAATGGCTACGCCTTC. Its protein is CASSTDGVGVNGYAF.